This TCR beta chain was observed in a study of early T cells in non-severe SARS-CoV-2 infection. A note on this clonotype: Its antigen is as yet unknown.

Attached unique molecular identifiers marked individual cDNA molecules. TCRdb passed the 5' RACE reads through MiXCR, listing each CDR3 protein once. The data show about 58,000 distinct CDR3 sequences, 12% seen once. The CDR3 is 13 amino acids. Germline-derived CDR1 and CDR2 are DFQATT and SNEGSKA (reference sequence). Trimming shortened V by 1 base and J by 2 bases, and 7 bases separated the two germline ends. Study observations and caveats: In VDJdb matching, anti-spike CD8 responses were favored while private and CD4 specificities went missing.

The clonotype originates from an adult who was a healthcare worker with PCR-confirmed SARS-CoV-2 infection or an uninfected control (not recorded which). Material for sequencing was whole blood. This rearrangement joins TRBV20-1 to TRBJ2-3; D not certain. This CDR3 reads CSARGSNTDTQYF. DNA of the CDR3: TGCAGTGCTAGAGGATCGAACACAGATACGCAGTATTTT.